These 3 T cell receptor beta chains came from one sample sequenced in a study of blood T cell repertoires in COVID-19 (dated by TCRdb to the early 2020s). The library was generated by the immunoSEQ multiplex PCR assay. TCRdb re-hosts the immuneACCESS table, in-frame sequences only. Its copies lack some clones; in the studies checked, an unresolved V gene accounts for under half of them, and the cause for the rest is not known. The sample table contains tens of thousands of clones; only one count was recorded for roughly nine tenths of them. The ten largest clones add up to 5% to 6.5% of the sample. Sequencing was performed on peripheral blood. All receptors derive from a woman of 80 years or more with active COVID-19.

A single count supports this clone. The V gene is TRBV5-1, the J gene TRBJ2-7; 9 positions match TRBD1. Unmatched junction bases numbered 6, after V lost 4 bases and J lost 1 base. Germline V gives CDR1 SGHRS, CDR2 YFSETQ. The CDR3 has 15 residues. The CDR3 here is CASSKGQGMSYEQYF. The CDR3 DNA sequence: TGCGCCAGCAGCAAAGGACAGGGGATGTCCTACGAGCAGTACTTC.

V usage is TRBV6-6 and J usage is TRBJ2-7; 7 bases agree with TRBD2. V lost 3 bases and J lost 3; bases outside the gene matches: 5. The germline V gene encodes CDR1 MNHNY and CDR2 SVGAGI (reference sequence). The CDR3 covers 14 residues. CDR3 sequence: CASSYAGEYYEQYF. The CDR3 nucleotides are TGTGCCAGCAGTTATGCGGGAGAATACTACGAGCAGTACTTC.

Here the CDR3 reads CASSEGTGLHEQFF. The CDR3 nucleotides read TGTGCCAGCAGTGAAGGGACAGGGTTGCATGAGCAGTTCTTC. The chain employs TRBV25-1 and TRBJ2-1, with TRBD1 identical over 9 bases. V dropped 2 bases and J dropped 8; count of bases not matched to a gene: 4. CDR3 length: 14 residues. The germline CDR1 and CDR2 sequences are MGHDK and SYGVNS.